This T cell receptor (beta chain) was found in a study of PD-1 blockade in mismatch repair-deficient tumors. Across the whole study: Enrolled about 2012-2016, patients had progressing, pretreated mismatch repair-deficient cancers of around 12 types.

Mismatch repair deficiency was confirmed in all patients, by PCR or immunohistochemistry. TCR sequencing covered a few patients who responded to pembrolizumab. Assay used: immunoSEQ multiplex PCR; TCRdb lists only in-frame clones, some missing. The sample lists 45,000 to 55,000 clones, roughly 80% seen once, with about 8% in the top ten. V shed 7 bases and J shed 5 bases, with 7 bases lying between them. The CDR3 consists of 11 residues. Germline V gives CDR1 WSHSY, CDR2 SAAADI. The origin of this receptor is an adult with mismatch repair-deficient cancer. Sample: peripheral blood, taken less than 21 weeks after starting pembrolizumab. The gene calls are TRBV10-2 and TRBJ2-3; D remains unclear. The CDR3 here is CASKCVDTQYF. In nucleotides, the CDR3 is TGCGCCAGCAAGTGCGTAGATACGCAGTATTTT.